These T cell receptor beta chains were read from a single sample in a study of control samples from healthy donors and cancer patients. Generated by immunoSEQ multiplex PCR, the TCRdb table keeps only in-frame clones and is missing some. The table records tens of thousands of clones, about nine tenths of them present only once. The sample consisted of PBMCs. These receptors were collected from a man over 45 with head and neck cancer. Both conserved end residues are part of each CDR3. The order of the fields is D gene, V gene, clone size, J gene, CDR3 DNA, CDR3 protein. D genes are given only for firm matches. A row's size may be missing; if present it is once, few, many or a size class.

d_gene: TRBD2; v_gene: TRBV2; abundance: once; j_gene: TRBJ2-5; CDR3nt: TGTGCCAGCAGTGTCACTAGCGGGGGGGCCGGGTCGGAGACCCAGTACTTC; CDR3aa: CASSVTSGGAGSETQYF
d_gene: .; v_gene: TRBV7-2; abundance: .; j_gene: TRBJ1-3; CDR3nt: TGTGCCAGCAGCCCAGGGGTCTCTGGAAACACCATATATTTT; CDR3aa: CASSPGVSGNTIYF
d_gene: .; v_gene: TRBV5-1; abundance: .; j_gene: TRBJ2-6; CDR3nt: TGCGCCAGCAGCTGGACCGGGGGAGGTGGGGCCAACGTCCTGACTTTC; CDR3aa: CASSWTGGGGANVLTF
d_gene: TRBD2; v_gene: TRBV5-1; abundance: .; j_gene: TRBJ2-5; CDR3nt: TGCGCCAGCAGCTTGGCCCGAGTAGCGGGAAGAAACCAAGAGACCCAGTACTTC; CDR3aa: CASSLARVAGRNQETQYF
d_gene: TRBD1; v_gene: TRBV27; abundance: once; j_gene: TRBJ1-6; CDR3nt: TGTGCCAGCAGTACGCCCGCGGGACAGGGGTCTAATTCACCCCTCCACTTT; CDR3aa: CASSTPAGQGSNSPLHF
d_gene: TRBD1; v_gene: TRBV29-1; abundance: .; j_gene: TRBJ2-5; CDR3nt: TGCAGCGTTGATAACCACGGTACGGCCGGGACAGGGCCGTCGGGGACCCAGTACTTC; CDR3aa: CSVDNHGTAGTGPSGTQYF
d_gene: .; v_gene: TRBV10-1; abundance: .; j_gene: TRBJ2-7; CDR3nt: TGCGCCAGCAGTGAGTCCGGTAGCGGTGAAGAGCAGTACTTC; CDR3aa: CASSESGSGEEQYF
d_gene: .; v_gene: TRBV5-4; abundance: .; j_gene: TRBJ2-7; CDR3nt: TGTGCCAGCAGCCCGTACGTCACATCCTACGAGCAGTACTTC; CDR3aa: CASSPYVTSYEQYF
d_gene: TRBD2; v_gene: TRBV7-8; abundance: .; j_gene: TRBJ2-7; CDR3nt: TGTGCCAGCAGCCCGGGGGGAGCGGGAGAAAACGAGCAGTACTTC; CDR3aa: CASSPGGAGENEQYF
d_gene: .; v_gene: TRBV11-2; abundance: .; j_gene: TRBJ2-1; CDR3nt: TGTGCCAGCAGCTTAAGCTCAGGGGAGTCCTACAATGAGCAGTTCTTC; CDR3aa: CASSLSSGESYNEQFF
d_gene: TRBD1; v_gene: TRBV7-2; abundance: .; j_gene: TRBJ2-1; CDR3nt: TGTGCCAGCAGCTTAGAGGGGGCAATAAACAATGAGCAGTTCTTC; CDR3aa: CASSLEGAINNEQFF
d_gene: TRBD2; v_gene: TRBV4-1; abundance: .; j_gene: TRBJ2-1; CDR3nt: TGCGCCAGCAGCCAGTTGCCGGGACTAGCGTACAATGAGCAGTTCTTC; CDR3aa: CASSQLPGLAYNEQFF
d_gene: TRBD1; v_gene: TRBV27; abundance: .; j_gene: TRBJ2-7; CDR3nt: TGTGCCAGCAGTTTGGCCAGGGGGCAGGACGAGCAGTACTTC; CDR3aa: CASSLARGQDEQYF
d_gene: TRBD1; v_gene: TRBV30; abundance: .; j_gene: TRBJ1-2; CDR3nt: TGTGCCTGGAGGCAAACAGGGGGCGTATATGGCTACACCTTC; CDR3aa: CAWRQTGGVYGYTF
d_gene: .; v_gene: TRBV3-1/TRBV3-2; abundance: .; j_gene: TRBJ2-1; CDR3nt: TGTGCCAGCAGCCTATCCGGAACTGGGACTGAGCAGTTCTTC; CDR3aa: CASSLSGTGTEQFF
d_gene: .; v_gene: TRBV19; abundance: .; j_gene: TRBJ1-6; CDR3nt: TGTGCCAGTAGATCTATTTGGAGACAGCGTAATTCACCCCTCCACTTT; CDR3aa: CASRSIWRQRNSPLHF
d_gene: TRBD2; v_gene: TRBV29-1; abundance: .; j_gene: TRBJ2-3; CDR3nt: TGCAGCGTTGAACTAGCGGGAGTAGGTTCAGATACGCAGTATTTT; CDR3aa: CSVELAGVGSDTQYF
d_gene: .; v_gene: TRBV4-2; abundance: .; j_gene: TRBJ1-2; CDR3nt: TGTGCCAGCAGCCAAGGTGTCGCCGGTCCTATTGGCTACACCTTC; CDR3aa: CASSQGVAGPIGYTF
d_gene: .; v_gene: TRBV27; abundance: once; j_gene: TRBJ2-3; CDR3nt: TGTGCCAGCAGTGACCAGGGAGGTACGCAGTATTTT; CDR3aa: CASSDQGGTQYF
d_gene: TRBD2; v_gene: TRBV11-3; abundance: .; j_gene: TRBJ2-1; CDR3nt: TGTGCCAGCAGCTTAGTGGCTAGCGGGGTCAATGAGCAGTTCTTC; CDR3aa: CASSLVASGVNEQFF
d_gene: .; v_gene: TRBV4-2; abundance: .; j_gene: TRBJ2-3; CDR3nt: TGTGCCAGCAGCCAAGAGAGGCAGGGGCGCACAGATACGCAGTATTTT; CDR3aa: CASSQERQGRTDTQYF
d_gene: .; v_gene: TRBV27; abundance: .; j_gene: TRBJ2-1; CDR3nt: TGTGCCAGCAGTTCTCCTTTTCGTCGGGCCGGATATGAGCAGTTCTTC; CDR3aa: CASSSPFRRAGYEQFF
d_gene: TRBD1; v_gene: TRBV11-2; abundance: once; j_gene: TRBJ2-7; CDR3nt: TGTGCCAGCAGCTTAGCGGGACAGGGATTGTACGAGCAGTACTTC; CDR3aa: CASSLAGQGLYEQYF
d_gene: .; v_gene: TRBV5-4; abundance: .; j_gene: TRBJ2-1; CDR3nt: TGTGCCAGCAGCTTGCCTAACAATGAGCAGTTCTTC; CDR3aa: CASSLPNNEQFF
d_gene: .; v_gene: TRBV5-1; abundance: few; j_gene: TRBJ1-6; CDR3nt: TGCGCCAGCAGCTTGGCCCGTTCGGGTTCACCCCTCCACTTT; CDR3aa: CASSLARSGSPLHF
d_gene: TRBD1; v_gene: TRBV5-1; abundance: .; j_gene: TRBJ1-5; CDR3nt: TGCGCCAGCAGCTTGGCCGCAGGGGGCCCCGTTCAGCCCCAGCATTTT; CDR3aa: CASSLAAGGPVQPQHF
d_gene: TRBD1; v_gene: TRBV4-2; abundance: .; j_gene: TRBJ2-3; CDR3nt: TGTGCCAGCAGCCAAGAGCCAGACAGGGGGAGTCAGTATTTT; CDR3aa: CASSQEPDRGSQYF
d_gene: .; v_gene: TRBV7-9; abundance: .; j_gene: TRBJ1-1; CDR3nt: TGTGCCAGCAGCCCCGCCCCCGGTGGGGAAGCTTTCTTT; CDR3aa: CASSPAPGGEAFF
d_gene: TRBD1; v_gene: TRBV24-1; abundance: .; j_gene: TRBJ2-5; CDR3nt: TGTGCCACCAGTGAATCCGGGACAGGGGATAAAGAGACCCAGTACTTC; CDR3aa: CATSESGTGDKETQYF
d_gene: TRBD2; v_gene: TRBV6-5; abundance: few; j_gene: TRBJ2-3; CDR3nt: TGTGCCAGTCGGAGACTAGCGGATAGCACAGATACGCAGTATTTT; CDR3aa: CASRRLADSTDTQYF
d_gene: .; v_gene: TRBV5-4; abundance: .; j_gene: TRBJ2-1; CDR3nt: TGTGCCAGCAGCTTGAGAAGGGGTCTTGATGGTGAGCAGTTCTTC; CDR3aa: CASSLRRGLDGEQFF
d_gene: TRBD1; v_gene: TRBV27; abundance: few; j_gene: TRBJ2-7; CDR3nt: TGTGCCAGCAGTTCTTGGACAGGGGCCCCCTACGAGCAGTACTTC; CDR3aa: CASSSWTGAPYEQYF
d_gene: .; v_gene: TRBV7-9; abundance: .; j_gene: TRBJ2-3; CDR3nt: TGTGCCAGCAGCTCAACCAGTGATACGCAGTATTTT; CDR3aa: CASSSTSDTQYF
d_gene: .; v_gene: TRBV6-5; abundance: .; j_gene: TRBJ2-6; CDR3nt: TGTGCCAGCAGTTACGGGGGGTCTGGGGCCAACGTCCTGACTTTC; CDR3aa: CASSYGGSGANVLTF
d_gene: .; v_gene: TRBV29-1; abundance: .; j_gene: TRBJ2-5; CDR3nt: TGCAGCGTTGTCTTTAGGGGAAGGGAGACCCAGTACTTC; CDR3aa: CSVVFRGRETQYF
d_gene: .; v_gene: TRBV27; abundance: few; j_gene: TRBJ1-5; CDR3nt: TGTGCCAGCAGTTTGCAAGTGGACAGCAATCAGCCCCAGCATTTT; CDR3aa: CASSLQVDSNQPQHF
d_gene: TRBD2; v_gene: TRBV18; abundance: .; j_gene: TRBJ2-2; CDR3nt: TGTGCCAGCTCACAGCTAGCGGGTTACACCGGGGAGCTGTTTTTT; CDR3aa: CASSQLAGYTGELFF
d_gene: .; v_gene: TRBV11-2; abundance: .; j_gene: TRBJ1-1; CDR3nt: TGTGCCAGCAGCCCAGGGTCGGACACTCTCGACACTGAAGCTTTCTTT; CDR3aa: CASSPGSDTLDTEAFF
d_gene: TRBD1; v_gene: TRBV19; abundance: .; j_gene: TRBJ2-1; CDR3nt: TGTGCCAGTAGTATATCAACGGGACAGGGGCCCTCTCGGTACAATGAGCAGTTCTTC; CDR3aa: CASSISTGQGPSRYNEQFF
d_gene: .; v_gene: TRBV4-2; abundance: once; j_gene: TRBJ2-7; CDR3nt: TGTGCCAGCAGCCAAGTACAGACGGGGGCCTACGAGCAGTACTTC; CDR3aa: CASSQVQTGAYEQYF
d_gene: .; v_gene: TRBV6-6; abundance: .; j_gene: TRBJ1-4; CDR3nt: TGTGCCAGCAGTCCCCGGGAGGGGGTTGCTAATGAAAAACTGTTTTTT; CDR3aa: CASSPREGVANEKLFF
d_gene: TRBD1; v_gene: TRBV3-1/TRBV3-2; abundance: .; j_gene: TRBJ1-4; CDR3nt: TGTGCCAGCAGCCACCCCGTGGGACAGGGCGGTTCTTTAGGGGAAAAACTGTTTTTT; CDR3aa: CASSHPVGQGGSLGEKLFF
d_gene: .; v_gene: TRBV6-2/TRBV6-3; abundance: .; j_gene: TRBJ2-6; CDR3nt: TGTGCCAGCAGTTACTCACGACTGGAGACTGGGGCCAACGTCCTGACTTTC; CDR3aa: CASSYSRLETGANVLTF
d_gene: .; v_gene: TRBV6-6; abundance: once; j_gene: TRBJ1-1; CDR3nt: TGTGCCAGCAGTCGATCGGGACCGATGAACACTGAAGCTTTCTTT; CDR3aa: CASSRSGPMNTEAFF
d_gene: .; v_gene: TRBV4-2; abundance: .; j_gene: TRBJ1-2; CDR3nt: TGTGCCAGCAGCCAAGACGTTTTGTACGTCAATAACTATGGCTACACCTTC; CDR3aa: CASSQDVLYVNNYGYTF
d_gene: TRBD2; v_gene: TRBV9; abundance: once; j_gene: TRBJ2-1; CDR3nt: TGTGCCAGCAGCCCTAGCGGGACATCTTACAATGAGCAGTTCTTC; CDR3aa: CASSPSGTSYNEQFF
d_gene: .; v_gene: TRBV19; abundance: .; j_gene: TRBJ1-1; CDR3nt: TGTGCCAGTAGTAGGGGGGAAAACACTGAAGCTTTCTTT; CDR3aa: CASSRGENTEAFF
d_gene: .; v_gene: TRBV5-6; abundance: .; j_gene: TRBJ2-5; CDR3nt: TGTGCCAGCAGCCCTGGGGGAACCAAACAAGAGACCCAGTACTTC; CDR3aa: CASSPGGTKQETQYF
d_gene: TRBD1; v_gene: TRBV5-1; abundance: .; j_gene: TRBJ1-6; CDR3nt: TGCGCCAGCAGCCAACGGACAGGTGAAAATAATTCACCCCTCCACTTT; CDR3aa: CASSQRTGENNSPLHF
d_gene: .; v_gene: TRBV6-5; abundance: .; j_gene: TRBJ1-2; CDR3nt: TGTGCCAGCAACCGACAGGCCGCCTATGGCTACACCTTC; CDR3aa: CASNRQAAYGYTF
d_gene: TRBD2; v_gene: TRBV5-1; abundance: .; j_gene: TRBJ2-7; CDR3nt: TGCGCCAGCAGCTCGGTTAGCGGGAGTTTCCACGAGCAGTACTTC; CDR3aa: CASSSVSGSFHEQYF
d_gene: TRBD1; v_gene: TRBV29-1; abundance: .; j_gene: TRBJ2-3; CDR3nt: TGCAGCGTTGCCCCCGGGACAGGGGATGCGGATACGCAGTATTTT; CDR3aa: CSVAPGTGDADTQYF
d_gene: .; v_gene: TRBV11-2; abundance: .; j_gene: TRBJ2-7; CDR3nt: TGTGCCAGCAGACCGCCGGGACCGTCGACCTACGAGCAGTACTTC; CDR3aa: CASRPPGPSTYEQYF
d_gene: TRBD1; v_gene: TRBV18; abundance: .; j_gene: TRBJ1-3; CDR3nt: TGTGCCAGCTCAGACAGGGCCGCCTCTGGAAACACCATATATTTT; CDR3aa: CASSDRAASGNTIYF
d_gene: .; v_gene: TRBV2; abundance: .; j_gene: TRBJ2-7; CDR3nt: TGTGCCAGCAGTGGCCGAACCCCCGGCTCCTACGAGCAGTACTTC; CDR3aa: CASSGRTPGSYEQYF
d_gene: .; v_gene: TRBV28; abundance: .; j_gene: TRBJ1-5; CDR3nt: TGTGCCAGCACCGGAGGTGGGCAGCCCCAGCATTTT; CDR3aa: CASTGGGQPQHF
d_gene: .; v_gene: TRBV9; abundance: .; j_gene: TRBJ2-1; CDR3nt: TGTGCCAGCAGCGTAGCTACGGGCAGCCTGGGGATGGAGCAGTTCTTC; CDR3aa: CASSVATGSLGMEQFF
d_gene: .; v_gene: TRBV21-1; abundance: .; j_gene: TRBJ2-1; CDR3nt: TGTGCCAGCAGCAAAGAAGCCCCCACCTGGGTTTTACGCAGGGATGAGCAGTTCTTC; CDR3aa: CASSKEAPTWVLRRDEQFF
d_gene: .; v_gene: TRBV30; abundance: once; j_gene: TRBJ1-4; CDR3nt: TGTGCCTGGAGTGTACCCCAAAGGGGAAATGAAAAACTGTTTTTT; CDR3aa: CAWSVPQRGNEKLFF
d_gene: TRBD1; v_gene: TRBV2; abundance: .; j_gene: TRBJ2-3; CDR3nt: TGTGCCAGCAGTGGGACAGGGGGAGCGCGCACTAATACGCAGTATTTT; CDR3aa: CASSGTGGARTNTQYF